This T cell receptor beta chain was sequenced for a study of T cells after yellow fever vaccination. Study-level points and caveats: From the bulk population, abundant clonotypes could contaminate and appear within FACS-sorted repertoires.

TCRdb recomputed calls from the 5' RACE reads with MiXCR, one row per CDR3 protein. Of 120,000 to 150,000 distinct CDR3 sequences in the sample, about 8% are singletons; the top ten hold roughly 0.76%. This clonotype was recorded at least ten times. Antigen unknown. The TCR was taken from a man aged 25-45 years who received the YFV17D yellow fever vaccine. This specimen was CD4+ T cells sorted from PBMCs, taken 5 days after the yellow fever booster vaccination.

CDR3 nucleotides: TGCGCCAGCGGCGGCGGGACGGCCAACTCCTACGAGCAGTACTTC. The encoded protein is CASGGGTANSYEQYF. The rearrangement joins TRBV5-1 to TRBJ2-7; TRBD2 is a possible D gene (6 bases). Trimming removed 7 bases at V and 0 bases at J, with 17 bases between. From germline, CDR1 is SGHRS and CDR2 YFSETQ. The length of the CDR3 is 15 residues.